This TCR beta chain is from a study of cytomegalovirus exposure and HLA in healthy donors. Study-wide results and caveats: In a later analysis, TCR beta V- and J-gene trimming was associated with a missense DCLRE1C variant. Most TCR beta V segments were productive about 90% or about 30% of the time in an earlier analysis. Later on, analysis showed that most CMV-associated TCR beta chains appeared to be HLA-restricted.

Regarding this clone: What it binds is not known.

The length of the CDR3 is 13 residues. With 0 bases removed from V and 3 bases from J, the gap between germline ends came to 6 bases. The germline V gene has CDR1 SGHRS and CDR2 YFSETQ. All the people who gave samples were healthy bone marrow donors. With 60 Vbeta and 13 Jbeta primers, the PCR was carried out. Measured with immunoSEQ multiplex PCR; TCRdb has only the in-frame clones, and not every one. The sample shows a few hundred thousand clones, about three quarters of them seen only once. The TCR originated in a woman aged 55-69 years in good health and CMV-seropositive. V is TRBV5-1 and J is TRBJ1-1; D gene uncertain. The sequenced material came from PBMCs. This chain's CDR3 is CASSLVSDTEAFF. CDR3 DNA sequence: TGCGCCAGCAGCTTGGTTTCAGACACTGAAGCTTTCTTT. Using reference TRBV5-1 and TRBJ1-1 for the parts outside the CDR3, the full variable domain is KAGVTQTPRYLIKTRGQQVTLSCSPISGHRSVSWYQQTPGQGLQFLFEYFSETQRNKGNFPGRFSGRQFSNSRSEMNVSTLELGDSALYLCASSLVSDTEAFFGQGTRLTVV.